This T cell receptor (beta chain) was captured by sequencing in a study of T cells after yellow fever vaccination. Study-wide results and caveats: Compared with primary, the secondary response was weaker and peaked at day 5, not 15. Only a minor proportion of clonotypes was detected across both CD4 and CD8 compartments. Post-booster repertoires again held most primary-vaccination clones (roughly 96% CD4, roughly 90% CD8).

The CDR3 has 17 amino acids. Germline CDR1 LNHDA, CDR2 SQIVND (reference sequence). Trimming left V 2 bases short and J 0 bases short, with 14 bases between. This clonotype was picked up one time. Its specificity is unknown. Using its own MiXCR run on the 5' RACE reads, TCRdb lists one record per CDR3 protein. The sample shows 300,000 to 350,000 distinct CDR3 sequences, roughly 4.3% of them seen only once. Sequencing used PBMCs, obtained 15 days after the yellow fever booster vaccination. This TCR was sampled from a young man who received the YFV17D yellow fever vaccine. The chain recombines TRBV19 with TRBJ1-5; no firm D call. The CDR3 region has the DNA TGTGCCAGTAGTATACTGGGGAGTCCCTATAGCAATCAGCCCCAGCATTTT. This encodes CASSILGSPYSNQPQHF.